This TCR beta chain was sequenced during a study of CD8 T cells in Susac syndrome. cDNA came from about 0.5 to 1 ug RNA primed by random hexamers. The CDR3 of TCR beta was amplified by immunoSEQ multiplex PCR across 54 Vbeta and 13 Jbeta. TCRdb passed the immunoSEQ multiplex PCR reads through MiXCR, listing each CDR3 protein once. The table lists around 200,000 distinct CDR3 sequences, 95% of them singletons. V lost 2 bases, J lost 7 bases, and 13 bases lay in between. The CDR3 extends over 14 amino acids. The authors sequenced TCR beta from blood CD8+ and CD4+ T cells. The TCR was taken from a human donor with multiple sclerosis. The chain combines TRBV12-3 or TRBV12-4 with TRBJ2-3; D ambiguous. Material for sequencing was CD4+ T cells from PBMCs. CDR3 loop: CASSLWRPQNTQYF. DNA for the CDR3: TGTGCCAGCAGTTTATGGAGACCCCAAAATACGCAGTATTTT.